This T cell receptor beta chain was captured in a study of graft-versus-host responses after intestinal transplantation. Findings of the study overall: GvH clonotypes were identified within recipient marrow, with a subset emerging first in ileum or blood. Patients with graft-donor T cell macrochimerism had high graft-versus-host to host-versus-graft clonal ratios in allografts.

Sequencing used immunoSEQ multiplex PCR; TCRdb keeps in-frame clones, though not all of them. This repertoire shows 100,000 to 120,000 clones, over 85% found once; its top ten account for 0.4% to 0.65%. This clone was seen just once. Its antigen remains unidentified. V lost 5 bases and J lost 9, with 12 bases in between. The CDR3 is made up of 12 amino acids. Germline CDR1 and CDR2: SGHTS and YDEGEE. The TCR was taken from a human donor who received an intestinal transplant. V and J are TRBV5-8 and TRBJ2-1; the D gene is possibly TRBD2 (6 bases). The sequenced sample was unstimulated CD8+ T cells sorted from spleen or lymph node cells, obtained before intestinal transplant. The CDR3 reads CASRTAEGEQFF. The CDR3 DNA is TGTGCCAGCAGGACCGCGGAGGGTGAGCAGTTCTTC.